This T cell receptor beta chain was recovered during a study of cytomegalovirus exposure and HLA in healthy donors. Background on the study: About 85 million unique TCR sequences came from HLA-typed donors in an early release.

Amplification used 60 Vbeta primers and 13 Jbeta primers. Using immunoSEQ multiplex PCR, the repertoire was profiled, and TCRdb retains in-frame clones only, with some absent. The repertoire includes more than 100,000 clones, 74% of them detected once, and about 6% sits in the top ten. General study findings and limits: Later analysis associated a missense DCLRE1C variant with TCR beta V- and J-gene trimming. It was in a later analysis that TCR association rates were seen to vary by HLA locus, highest for DRB1 and lowest for HLA-C. Many donors carried some public TCRs, although rarity characterized most TCR sequences.

The V and J ends lost 0 bases and 2 bases, in that order; junction bases with no gene match: 2. Germline loops: CDR1 SGHNT, CDR2 YYREEE (reference sequence). CDR3 size: 14 residues. Concerning this clone itself: Its antigen is not identified. Other DNA sequences in the same sample also yield this CDR3.

The J gene is TRBJ2-7, the V gene TRBV5-4; 7 positions match TRBD1. This clonotype was sampled from a woman aged 50 to 65 in good health and CMV-seropositive. The sequenced sample was PBMCs. The CDR3 is CASSLVGQPYEQYF. The CDR3 nucleotides are TGTGCCAGCAGCTTGGTGGGACAGCCCTACGAGCAGTACTTC.